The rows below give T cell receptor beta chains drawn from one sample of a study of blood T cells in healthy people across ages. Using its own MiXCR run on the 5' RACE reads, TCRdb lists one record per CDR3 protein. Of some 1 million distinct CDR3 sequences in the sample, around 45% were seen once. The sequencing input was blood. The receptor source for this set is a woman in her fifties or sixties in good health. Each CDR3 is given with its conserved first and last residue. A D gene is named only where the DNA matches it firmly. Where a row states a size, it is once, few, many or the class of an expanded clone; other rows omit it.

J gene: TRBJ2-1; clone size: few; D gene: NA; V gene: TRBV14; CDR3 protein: CASSQVMGVASEQFF; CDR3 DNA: TGTGCCAGCAGCCAAGTTATGGGAGTTGCATCTGAGCAGTTCTTC
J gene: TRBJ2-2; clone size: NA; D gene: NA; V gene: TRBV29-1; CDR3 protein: CSVELRQSLNTGELFF; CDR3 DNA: TGCAGCGTTGAGTTGAGGCAGTCCTTGAACACCGGGGAGCTGTTTTTT
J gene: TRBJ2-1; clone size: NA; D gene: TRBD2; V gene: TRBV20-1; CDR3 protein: CSATGTSGYHNEQFF; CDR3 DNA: TGCAGTGCTACTGGGACTAGCGGATACCACAATGAGCAGTTCTTC
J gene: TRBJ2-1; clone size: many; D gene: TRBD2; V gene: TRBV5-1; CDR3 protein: CASSLVAGTPNEQFF; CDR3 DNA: TGCGCCAGCAGCTTAGTAGCGGGGACACCCAATGAGCAGTTCTTC
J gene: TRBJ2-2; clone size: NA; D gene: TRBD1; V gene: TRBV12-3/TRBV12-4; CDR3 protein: CASSKGQGTGELFF; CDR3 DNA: TGTGCCAGCAGTAAAGGACAGGGGACCGGGGAGCTGTTTTTT
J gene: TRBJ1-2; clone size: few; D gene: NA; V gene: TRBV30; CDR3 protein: CAWSVQKDRGYTF; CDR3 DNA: TGTGCCTGGAGTGTCCAGAAGGATCGAGGCTACACCTTC
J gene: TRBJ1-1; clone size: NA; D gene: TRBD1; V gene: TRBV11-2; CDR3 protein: CASSPLGGQDTEAFF; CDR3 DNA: TGTGCCAGCAGCCCCCTGGGGGGACAGGACACTGAAGCTTTCTTT
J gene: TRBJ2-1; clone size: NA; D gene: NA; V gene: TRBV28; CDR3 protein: CAILGGNEQFF; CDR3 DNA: TGTGCCATCCTAGGAGGTAATGAGCAGTTCTTC
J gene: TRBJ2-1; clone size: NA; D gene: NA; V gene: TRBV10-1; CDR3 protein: CASSDGYYEQFF; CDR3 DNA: TGCGCCAGCAGTGATGGGTACTATGAGCAGTTCTTC
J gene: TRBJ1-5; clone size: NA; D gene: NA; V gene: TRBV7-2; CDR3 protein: CASSVVVNQPQHF; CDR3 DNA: TGTGCCAGCAGCGTAGTTGTAAATCAGCCCCAGCATTTT
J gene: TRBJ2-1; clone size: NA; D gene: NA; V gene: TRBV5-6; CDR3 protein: CASSQFGGSGGETQFF; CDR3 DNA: TGTGCCAGCAGCCAGTTCGGTGGGTCGGGTGGGGAGACCCAGTTCTTC
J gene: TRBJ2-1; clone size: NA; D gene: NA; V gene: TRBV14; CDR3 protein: CASSQAGATNNEQFF; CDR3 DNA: TGTGCCAGCAGCCAAGCGGGGGCCACAAACAATGAGCAGTTCTTC
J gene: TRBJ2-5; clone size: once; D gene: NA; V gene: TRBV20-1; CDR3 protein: CSARAIIGQGRRRVKTQYF; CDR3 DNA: TGCAGTGCTAGAGCAATTATTGGCCAGGGCAGGAGGAGGGTAAAGACCCAGTACTTC
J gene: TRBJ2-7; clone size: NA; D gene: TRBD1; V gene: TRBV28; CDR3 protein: CASSGTGPITSYEQYF; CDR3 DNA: TGTGCCAGCAGTGGGACAGGGCCCATAACTTCCTACGAGCAGTACTTC
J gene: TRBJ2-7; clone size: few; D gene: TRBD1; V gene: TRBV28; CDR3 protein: CASRTDRGRYEQYF; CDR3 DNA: TGTGCCAGCAGGACAGACAGGGGGCGTTACGAGCAGTACTTC
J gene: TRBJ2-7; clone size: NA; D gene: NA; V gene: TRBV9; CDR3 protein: CASSAAGYTSYEQYF; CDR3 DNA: TGTGCCAGCAGCGCAGCGGGTTACACATCCTACGAGCAGTACTTC
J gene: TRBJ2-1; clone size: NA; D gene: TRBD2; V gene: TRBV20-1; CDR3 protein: CSARLAAYEQFF; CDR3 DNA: TGCAGTGCTAGACTAGCGGCATACGAGCAGTTCTTC
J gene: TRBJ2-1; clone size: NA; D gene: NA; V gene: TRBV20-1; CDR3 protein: CSASDFLETQFF; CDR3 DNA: TGCAGTGCTAGTGATTTTTTGGAGACCCAGTTCTTC
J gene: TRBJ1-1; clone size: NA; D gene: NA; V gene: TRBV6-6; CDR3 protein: CASSYDHTEAFF; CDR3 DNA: TGTGCCAGCAGTTACGACCACACTGAAGCTTTCTTT
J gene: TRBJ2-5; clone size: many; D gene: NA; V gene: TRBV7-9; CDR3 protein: CASSLVGTQETQYF; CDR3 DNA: TGTGCCAGCAGCTTAGTAGGGACCCAAGAGACCCAGTACTTC
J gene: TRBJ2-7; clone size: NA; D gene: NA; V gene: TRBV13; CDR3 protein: CASSPLAASHEQYF; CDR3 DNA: TGTGCCAGCAGCCCACTAGCTGCATCCCACGAGCAGTACTTC
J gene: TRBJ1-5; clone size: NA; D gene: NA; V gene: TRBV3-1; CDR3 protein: CASSQGVRKQPQHF; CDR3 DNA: TGTGCCAGCAGCCAAGGTGTCAGGAAACAGCCCCAGCATTTT
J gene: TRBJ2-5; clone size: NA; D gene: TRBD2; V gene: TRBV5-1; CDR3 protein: CASSLSGSVGTQYF; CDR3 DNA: TGCGCCAGCAGCTTGAGCGGGAGTGTCGGGACCCAGTACTTC
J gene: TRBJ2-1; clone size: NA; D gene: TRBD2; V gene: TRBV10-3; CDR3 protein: CAISTLAGGPHEQFF; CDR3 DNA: TGTGCCATCAGCACACTAGCGGGAGGGCCTCATGAGCAGTTCTTC
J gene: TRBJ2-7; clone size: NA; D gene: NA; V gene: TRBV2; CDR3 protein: CASSRTEGGYERYF; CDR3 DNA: TGTGCCAGCAGCCGGACAGAAGGGGGTTACGAGCGGTACTTC
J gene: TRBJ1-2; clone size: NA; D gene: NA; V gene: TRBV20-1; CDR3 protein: CGARDPGRPNYGYTF; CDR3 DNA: TGCGGTGCTAGAGATCCGGGACGGCCGAACTATGGCTACACCTTC
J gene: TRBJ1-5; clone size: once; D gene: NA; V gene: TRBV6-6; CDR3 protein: CASSSDNDNQPQHF; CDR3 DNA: TGTGCCAGCAGTTCCGACAACGACAATCAGCCCCAGCATTTT
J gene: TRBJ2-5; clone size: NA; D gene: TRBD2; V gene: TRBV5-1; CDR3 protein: CASTRLAGGYERYF; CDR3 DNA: TGCGCCAGCACCCGACTAGCGGGAGGCTACGAGCGGTACTTC
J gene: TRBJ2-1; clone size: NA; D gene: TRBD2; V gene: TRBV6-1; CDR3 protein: CASNLAGVSYNEQFF; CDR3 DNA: TGTGCCAGCAATTTAGCGGGGGTCTCCTACAATGAGCAGTTCTTC
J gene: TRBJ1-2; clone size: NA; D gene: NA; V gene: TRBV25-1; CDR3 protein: CASREGIRGYTF; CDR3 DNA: TGTGCCAGCAGGGAGGGCATAAGGGGCTACACCTTC
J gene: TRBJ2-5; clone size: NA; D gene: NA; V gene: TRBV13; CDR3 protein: CASSLMQAPSQYF; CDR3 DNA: TGTGCCAGCAGCTTAATGCAGGCCCCAAGCCAGTACTTC
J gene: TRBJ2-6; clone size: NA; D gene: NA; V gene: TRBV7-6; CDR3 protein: CASSLETLSGANVLTF; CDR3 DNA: TGTGCCAGCAGCTTAGAGACCCTCTCTGGGGCCAACGTCCTGACTTTC
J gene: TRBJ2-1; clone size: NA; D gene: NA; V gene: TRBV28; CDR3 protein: CASSINGVNEQFF; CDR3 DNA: TGTGCCAGCAGTATCAATGGAGTCAATGAGCAGTTCTTC
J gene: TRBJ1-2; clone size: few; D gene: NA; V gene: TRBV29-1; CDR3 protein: CSVDSGVGYTF; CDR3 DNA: TGCAGCGTTGATAGTGGAGTGGGCTACACCTTC
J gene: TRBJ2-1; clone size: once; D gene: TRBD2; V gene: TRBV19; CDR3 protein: CASTPGGEGRNEQFF; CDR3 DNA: TGTGCCAGTACCCCGGGAGGAGAGGGGCGCAATGAGCAGTTCTTC
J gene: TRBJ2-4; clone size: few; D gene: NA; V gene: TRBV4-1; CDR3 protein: CASSQLRTAAQLAKNIQYF; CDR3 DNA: TGCGCCAGCAGCCAACTTCGGACAGCCGCACAACTAGCCAAAAACATTCAGTACTTC
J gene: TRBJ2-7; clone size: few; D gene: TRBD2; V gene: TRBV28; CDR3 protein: CASRAGTSGTYEQYF; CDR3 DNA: TGTGCCAGCAGAGCGGGGACTAGCGGTACCTACGAGCAGTACTTC
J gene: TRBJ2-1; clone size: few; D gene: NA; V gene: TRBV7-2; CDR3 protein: CASSLIRFYNEQFF; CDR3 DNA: TGTGCCAGCAGCTTAATCCGGTTTTACAATGAGCAGTTCTTC
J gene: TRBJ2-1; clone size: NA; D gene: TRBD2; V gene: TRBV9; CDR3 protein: CASSVSGTSGNEQFF; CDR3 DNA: TGTGCCAGCAGCGTATCCGGGACTAGCGGCAATGAGCAGTTCTTC
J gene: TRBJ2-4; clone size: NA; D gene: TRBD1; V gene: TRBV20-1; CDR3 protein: CSAREPWTGLIQYF; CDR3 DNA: TGCAGTGCTAGAGAACCTTGGACAGGGCTAATTCAGTACTTC
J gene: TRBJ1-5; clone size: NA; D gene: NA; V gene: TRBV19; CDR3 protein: CASRPDQGFLQPQHF; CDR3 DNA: TGTGCCAGTCGACCTGACCAGGGGTTTTTGCAGCCCCAGCATTTT
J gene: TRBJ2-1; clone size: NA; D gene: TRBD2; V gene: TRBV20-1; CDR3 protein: CSARDQSSGRPSYNEQFF; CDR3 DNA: TGCAGTGCTAGAGATCAATCTAGCGGGAGGCCGTCCTACAATGAGCAGTTCTTC
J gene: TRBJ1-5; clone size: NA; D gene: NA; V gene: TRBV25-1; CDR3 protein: CASTMGVGQPQHF; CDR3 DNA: TGTGCCAGCACCATGGGGGTCGGGCAGCCCCAGCATTTT
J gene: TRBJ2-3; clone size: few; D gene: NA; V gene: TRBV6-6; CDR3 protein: CASTTLGARTDTQYF; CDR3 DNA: TGTGCCAGCACCACACTCGGGGCGAGGACAGATACGCAGTATTTT
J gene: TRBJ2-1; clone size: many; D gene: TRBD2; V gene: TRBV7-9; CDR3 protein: CASSPGGVEQFF; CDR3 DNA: TGTGCCAGCAGCCCTGGGGGGGTTGAGCAGTTCTTC
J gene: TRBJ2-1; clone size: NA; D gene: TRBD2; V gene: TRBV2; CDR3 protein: CASSEEGGSSYNEQFF; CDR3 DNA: TGTGCCAGCAGTGAAGAGGGCGGGAGCTCCTACAATGAGCAGTTCTTC
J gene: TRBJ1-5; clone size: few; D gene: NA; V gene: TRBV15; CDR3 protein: CATSRDGFPNTYQPQHF; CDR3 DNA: TGTGCCACCAGCAGAGATGGGTTCCCTAACACTTATCAGCCCCAGCATTTT
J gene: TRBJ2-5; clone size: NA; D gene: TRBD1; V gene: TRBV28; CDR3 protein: CASSFQTGGRQETQYF; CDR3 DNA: TGTGCCAGCAGTTTCCAGACAGGGGGTCGCCAAGAGACCCAGTACTTC
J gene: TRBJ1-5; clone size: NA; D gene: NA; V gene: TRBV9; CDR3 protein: CASSVDENQPQHF; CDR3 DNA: TGTGCCAGCAGCGTAGATGAGAATCAGCCCCAGCATTTT
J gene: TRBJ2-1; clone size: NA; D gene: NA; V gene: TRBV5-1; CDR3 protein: CASSFGETGPYNEQFF; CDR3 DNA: TGCGCCAGCAGCTTTGGCGAAACAGGGCCTTACAATGAGCAGTTCTTC
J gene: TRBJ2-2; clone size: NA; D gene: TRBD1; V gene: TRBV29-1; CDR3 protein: CSALTGEVTGELFF; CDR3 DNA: TGCAGCGCATTGACAGGGGAGGTCACCGGGGAGCTGTTTTTT